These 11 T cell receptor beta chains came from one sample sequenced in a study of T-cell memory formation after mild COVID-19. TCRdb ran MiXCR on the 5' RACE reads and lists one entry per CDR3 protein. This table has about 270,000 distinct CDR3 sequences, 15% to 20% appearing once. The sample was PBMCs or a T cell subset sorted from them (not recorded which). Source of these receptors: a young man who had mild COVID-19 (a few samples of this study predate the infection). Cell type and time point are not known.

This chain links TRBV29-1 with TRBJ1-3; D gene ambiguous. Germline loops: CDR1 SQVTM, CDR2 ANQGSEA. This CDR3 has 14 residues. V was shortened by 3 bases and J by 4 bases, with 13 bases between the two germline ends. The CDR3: CSVETWGSGNTIYF. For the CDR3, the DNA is TGCAGCGTTGAGACATGGGGATCCGGAAACACCATATATTTT.

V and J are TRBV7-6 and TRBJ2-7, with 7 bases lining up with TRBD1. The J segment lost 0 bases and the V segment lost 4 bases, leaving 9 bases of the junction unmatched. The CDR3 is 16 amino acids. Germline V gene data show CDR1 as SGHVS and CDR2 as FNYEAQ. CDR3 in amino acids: CASSSPGQKSSYEQYF. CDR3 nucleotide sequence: TGTGCCAGCAGCTCCCCGGGACAGAAGAGCTCCTACGAGCAGTACTTC.

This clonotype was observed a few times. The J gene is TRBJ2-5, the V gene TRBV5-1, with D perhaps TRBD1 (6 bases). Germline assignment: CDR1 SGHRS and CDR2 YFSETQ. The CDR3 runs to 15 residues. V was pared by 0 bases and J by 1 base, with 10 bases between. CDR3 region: CASSLGTVGQETQYF. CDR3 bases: TGCGCCAGCAGCTTGGGGACAGTTGGCCAAGAGACCCAGTACTTC.

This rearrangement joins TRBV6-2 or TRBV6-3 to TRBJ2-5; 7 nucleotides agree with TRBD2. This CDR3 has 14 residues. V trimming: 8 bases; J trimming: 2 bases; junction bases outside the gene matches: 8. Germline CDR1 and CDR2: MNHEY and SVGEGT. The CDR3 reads CASVNAGDQETQYF. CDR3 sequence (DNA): TGTGCCAGCGTTAATGCGGGGGATCAAGAGACCCAGTACTTC.

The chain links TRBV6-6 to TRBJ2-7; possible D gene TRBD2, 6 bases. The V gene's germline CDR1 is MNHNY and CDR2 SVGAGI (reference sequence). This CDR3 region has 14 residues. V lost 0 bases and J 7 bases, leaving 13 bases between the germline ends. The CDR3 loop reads CASSYSSGLLEQYV. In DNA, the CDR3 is TGTGCCAGCAGTTACTCCTCGGGACTTTTGGAGCAGTACGTC.

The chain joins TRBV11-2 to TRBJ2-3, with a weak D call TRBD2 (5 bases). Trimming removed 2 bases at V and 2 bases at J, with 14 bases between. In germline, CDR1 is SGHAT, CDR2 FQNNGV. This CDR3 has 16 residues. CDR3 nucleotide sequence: TGTGCCAGCAGCTTAATTCTGGACTCCACCACAGATACGCAGTATTTT. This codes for CASSLILDSTTDTQYF.

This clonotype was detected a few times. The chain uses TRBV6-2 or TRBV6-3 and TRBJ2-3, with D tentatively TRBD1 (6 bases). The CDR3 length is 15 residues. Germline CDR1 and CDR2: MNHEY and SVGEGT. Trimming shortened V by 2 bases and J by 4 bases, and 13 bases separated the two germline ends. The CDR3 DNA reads TGTGCCAGCAGTTACCGTCCACAGGGTCCAGATACGCAGTATTTT. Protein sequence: CASSYRPQGPDTQYF.

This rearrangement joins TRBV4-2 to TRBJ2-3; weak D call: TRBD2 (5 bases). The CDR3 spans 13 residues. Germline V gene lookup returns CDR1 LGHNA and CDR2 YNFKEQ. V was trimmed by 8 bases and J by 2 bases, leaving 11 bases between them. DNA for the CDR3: TGTGCCAGCCGAGCGGTGACCACAGATACGCAGTATTTT. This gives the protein CASRAVTTDTQYF.

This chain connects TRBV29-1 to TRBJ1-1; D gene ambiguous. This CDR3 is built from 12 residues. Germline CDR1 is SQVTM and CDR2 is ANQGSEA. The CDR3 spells CGADGHGTEAFF. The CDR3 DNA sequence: TGCGGCGCTGATGGGCACGGGACTGAAGCTTTCTTT.

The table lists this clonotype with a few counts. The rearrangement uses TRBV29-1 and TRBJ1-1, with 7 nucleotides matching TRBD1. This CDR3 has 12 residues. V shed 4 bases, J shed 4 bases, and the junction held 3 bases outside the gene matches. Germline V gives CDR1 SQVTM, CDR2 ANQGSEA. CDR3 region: CSVVAGGTEAFF. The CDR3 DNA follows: TGCAGCGTTGTCGCAGGGGGCACTGAAGCTTTCTTT.

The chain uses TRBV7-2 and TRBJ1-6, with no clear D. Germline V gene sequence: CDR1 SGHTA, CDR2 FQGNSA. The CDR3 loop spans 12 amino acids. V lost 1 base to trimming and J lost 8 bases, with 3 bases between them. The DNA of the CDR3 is TGTGCCAGCAGCTTAGATTATTCACCCCTCCACTTT. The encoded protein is CASSLDYSPLHF.